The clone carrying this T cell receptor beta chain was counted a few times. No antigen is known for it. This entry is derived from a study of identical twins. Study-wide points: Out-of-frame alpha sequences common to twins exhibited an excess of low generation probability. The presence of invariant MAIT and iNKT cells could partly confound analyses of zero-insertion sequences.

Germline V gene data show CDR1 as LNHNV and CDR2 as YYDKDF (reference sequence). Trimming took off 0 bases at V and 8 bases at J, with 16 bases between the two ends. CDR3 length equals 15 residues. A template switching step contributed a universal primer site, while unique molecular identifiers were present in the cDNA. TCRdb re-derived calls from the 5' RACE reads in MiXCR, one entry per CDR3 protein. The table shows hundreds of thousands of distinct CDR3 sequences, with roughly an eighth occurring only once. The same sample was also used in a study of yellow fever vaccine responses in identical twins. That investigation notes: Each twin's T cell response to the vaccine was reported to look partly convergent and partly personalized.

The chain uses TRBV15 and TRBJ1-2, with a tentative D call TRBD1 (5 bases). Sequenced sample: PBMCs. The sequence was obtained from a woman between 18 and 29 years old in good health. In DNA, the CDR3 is TGTGCCACCAGCAGAGATAGAGAGTTGGGGGTAGGCTACACCTTC. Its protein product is CATSRDRELGVGYTF.